This TCR beta chain was identified during a study of shared clonotypes between healthy human individuals. Every subset's genomic DNA went evenly onto several immunoSEQ plates. Some clones are missing from TCRdb's copy, which holds only in-frame ones; the method was immunoSEQ multiplex PCR. The data hold some 2,000,000 clones, with 85% to 95% observed a single time. V lost 2 bases, J lost 1 base, and 8 bases lay in between. CDR3 length equals 15 residues. Germline V gene lookup returns CDR1 MNHEY and CDR2 SVGAGI. Material for sequencing was naive CD4+ T cells sorted from blood. Subset meaning: CD45RA+ positively selected. This TCR derives from a man between 18 and 29 years old in good health. The chain is built from TRBV6-5 and TRBJ2-2; D remains ambiguous. The DNA of the CDR3 is TGTGCCAGCAGTTACCTGGCAGGGAACACCGGGGAGCTGTTTTTT. It encodes CASSYLAGNTGELFF.